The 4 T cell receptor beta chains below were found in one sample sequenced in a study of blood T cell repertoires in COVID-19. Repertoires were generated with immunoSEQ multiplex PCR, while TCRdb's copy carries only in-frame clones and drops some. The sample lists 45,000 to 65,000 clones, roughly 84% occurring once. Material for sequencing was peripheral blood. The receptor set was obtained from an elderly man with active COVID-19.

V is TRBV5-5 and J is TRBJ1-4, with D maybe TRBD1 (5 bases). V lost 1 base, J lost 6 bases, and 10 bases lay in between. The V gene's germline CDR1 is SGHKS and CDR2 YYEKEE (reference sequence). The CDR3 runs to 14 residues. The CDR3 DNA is TGTGCCAGCAGCTTGACGGGGGGTGATGAAAAACTGTTTTTT. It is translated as CASSLTGGDEKLFF.

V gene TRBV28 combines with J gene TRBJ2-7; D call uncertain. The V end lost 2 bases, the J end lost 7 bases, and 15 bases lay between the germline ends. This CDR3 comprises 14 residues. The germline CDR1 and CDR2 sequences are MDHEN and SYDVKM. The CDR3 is CASSLGGSSWEQYF. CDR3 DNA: TGTGCCAGCAGTTTAGGCGGTAGCAGCTGGGAGCAGTACTTC.

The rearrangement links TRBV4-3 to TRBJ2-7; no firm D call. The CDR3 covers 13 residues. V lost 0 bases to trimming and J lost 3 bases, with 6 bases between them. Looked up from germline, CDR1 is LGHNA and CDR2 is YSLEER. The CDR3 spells CASSQERGYEQYF. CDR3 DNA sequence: TGCGCCAGCAGCCAAGAACGAGGCTACGAGCAGTACTTC.

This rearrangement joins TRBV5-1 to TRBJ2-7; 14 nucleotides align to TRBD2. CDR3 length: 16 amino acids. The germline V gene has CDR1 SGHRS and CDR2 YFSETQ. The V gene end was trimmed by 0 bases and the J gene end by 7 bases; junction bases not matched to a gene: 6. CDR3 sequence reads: CASSLGGLAGEEEQYF. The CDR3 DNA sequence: TGCGCCAGCAGCTTGGGGGGACTAGCGGGAGAAGAAGAGCAGTACTTC. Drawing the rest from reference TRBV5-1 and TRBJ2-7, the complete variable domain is KAGVTQTPRYLIKTRGQQVTLSCSPISGHRSVSWYQQTPGQGLQFLFEYFSETQRNKGNFPGRFSGRQFSNSRSEMNVSTLELGDSALYLCASSLGGLAGEEEQYFGPGTRLTVT.